The 6 T cell receptor beta chains reported below all come from one sample, sequenced in a study of Graves' ophthalmopathy and Graves' hyperthyroidism. RNA served as the template for amplifying TCR beta CDR3 regions. A first-round RT-PCR used HTBI primers, followed by a second-round multiplex PCR. A single record per CDR3 protein comes from TCRdb applying MiXCR to the multiplex PCR reads. The table includes about 220,000 distinct CDR3 sequences, under 25% detected once. The specimen was peripheral blood. The receptors come from a woman between 50 and 59 years old with Graves' ophthalmopathy.

This clonotype was counted at least ten times. The J gene is TRBJ2-7, the V gene TRBV20-1, with a tentative D call TRBD2 (6 bases). V was cut by 6 bases and J by 5 bases, with 20 bases left in between. The CDR3 covers 14 residues. Germline CDR1 and CDR2: DFQATT and SNEGSKA (reference sequence). This CDR3 reads CSATRVGSPHEQYF. In DNA, the CDR3 is TGCAGTGCCACCAGGGTCGGGAGTCCCCACGAGCAGTACTTC.

The chain joins TRBV20-1 to TRBJ2-3, with 9 positions matching TRBD2. CDR1 is DFQATT, CDR2 SNEGSKA, per germline (reference sequence). J gave up 2 bases and V 6 bases, and 3 bases lay outside the gene matches. The CDR3 is made up of 13 amino acids. CDR3 protein: CSAGLAITDTQYF. CDR3 DNA sequence: TGCAGTGCCGGACTAGCGATCACAGATACGCAGTATTTT.

J is TRBJ1-2 and V is TRBV12-3 or TRBV12-4, with D possibly matching TRBD1 (5 bases). This CDR3 is built from 15 residues. The ends were cut back, 3 bases at V and 4 bases at J, with 15 bases in the middle. CDR3 sequence reads: CASSLGHLGGYGYTF. The CDR3 coding sequence is TGTGCCAGCAGTTTGGGGCACCTCGGCGGCTATGGCTACACCTTC.

This clonotype was seen many times. The chain employs TRBV6-1 and TRBJ1-5, with 7 positions matching TRBD1. The CDR3 spans 15 residues. Germline assignment: CDR1 MNHNS and CDR2 SASEGT. Trimming cost V 6 bases and J 0 bases; bases outside gene matches: 5. CDR3 sequence (DNA): TGTGCCAGCAGCCCGGGACAGTATAGCAATCAGCCCCAGCATTTT. Its translation is CASSPGQYSNQPQHF.

Many counts were recorded for this clonotype. This chain connects TRBV28 to TRBJ1-1, with TRBD1 identical over 7 bases. The trim removed 1 base at V and 0 bases at J, leaving 8 bases unmatched. Germline lookup yields CDR1 MDHEN and CDR2 SYDVKM. This CDR3 comprises 17 residues. CDR3 DNA sequence: TGTGCCAGCAGTTTATCCCCCCACAGGGGATTGAACACTGAAGCTTTCTTT. Amino acid sequence: CASSLSPHRGLNTEAFF. The full variable domain, in which reference TRBV28 and TRBJ1-1 provide the parts outside the CDR3, is DVKVTQSSRYLVKRTGEKVFLECVQDMDHENMFWYRQDPGLGLRLIYFSYDVKMKEKGDIPEGYSVSREKKERFSLILESASTNQTSMYLCASSLSPHRGLNTEAFFGQGTRLTVV.

This clonotype has just a few counts. It may be a read error: a sequence one base away is much more abundant. The gene calls are TRBV19 and TRBJ1-3, with D unclear. The CDR3 is 12 residues long. Looked up from germline, CDR1 is LNHDA and CDR2 is SQIVND (reference sequence). The ends were cut back, 5 bases at V and 8 bases at J, with 10 bases in the middle. In nucleotides, the CDR3 is TGTGCCAGTAGTGCCCGCGGATACACCATATATTTT. Protein sequence: CASSARGYTIYF.